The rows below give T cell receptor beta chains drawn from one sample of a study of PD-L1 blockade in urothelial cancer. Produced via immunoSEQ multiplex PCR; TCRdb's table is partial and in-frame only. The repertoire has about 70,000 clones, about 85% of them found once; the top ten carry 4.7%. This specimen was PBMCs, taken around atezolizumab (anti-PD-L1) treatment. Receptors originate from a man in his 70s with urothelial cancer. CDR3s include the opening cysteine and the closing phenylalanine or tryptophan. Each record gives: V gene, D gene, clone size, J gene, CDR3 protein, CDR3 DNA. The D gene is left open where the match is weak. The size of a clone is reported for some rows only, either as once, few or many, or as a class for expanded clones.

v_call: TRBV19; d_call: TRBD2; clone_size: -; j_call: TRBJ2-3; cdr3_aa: CASRGRGGATDTQYF; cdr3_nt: TGTGCCAGTAGGGGGAGGGGCGGAGCTACAGATACGCAGTATTTT
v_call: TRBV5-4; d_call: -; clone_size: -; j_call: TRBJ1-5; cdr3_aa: CASSLGGEGQPQHF; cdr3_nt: TGTGCCAGCAGCTTGGGAGGGGAGGGACAGCCCCAGCATTTT
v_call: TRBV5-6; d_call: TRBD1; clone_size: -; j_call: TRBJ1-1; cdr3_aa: CASSPPRQGNTEAFF; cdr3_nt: TGTGCCAGCAGCCCTCCCAGACAGGGAAACACTGAAGCTTTCTTT
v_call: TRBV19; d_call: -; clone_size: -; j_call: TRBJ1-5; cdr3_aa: CASRDRTNQPQHF; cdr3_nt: TGTGCCAGTAGGGACAGAACTAATCAGCCCCAGCATTTT
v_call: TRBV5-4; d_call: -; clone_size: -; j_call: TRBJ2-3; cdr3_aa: CASSLKSGSGDTQYF; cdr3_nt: TGTGCCAGCAGCTTGAAGTCAGGGAGCGGGGATACGCAGTATTTT
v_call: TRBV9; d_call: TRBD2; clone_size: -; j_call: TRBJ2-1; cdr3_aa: CASSVSGSGENEQFF; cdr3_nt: TGTGCCAGCAGCGTTAGCGGGAGCGGGGAGAATGAGCAGTTCTTC
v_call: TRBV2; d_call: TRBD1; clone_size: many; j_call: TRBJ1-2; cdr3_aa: CASSEAPDRALYIYGYTF; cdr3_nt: TGTGCCAGCAGTGAAGCGCCCGACAGGGCGCTTTATATCTATGGCTACACCTTC
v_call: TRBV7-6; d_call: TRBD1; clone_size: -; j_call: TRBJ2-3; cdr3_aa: CASSLGGPGQGPDTQYF; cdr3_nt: TGTGCCAGCAGCTTAGGCGGGCCGGGACAGGGGCCAGATACGCAGTATTTT
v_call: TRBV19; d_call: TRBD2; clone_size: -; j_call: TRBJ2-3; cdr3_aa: CASSLTSGTTFPTDTQYF; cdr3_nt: TGTGCCAGTAGTTTAACTAGCGGGACCACATTCCCCACAGATACGCAGTATTTT
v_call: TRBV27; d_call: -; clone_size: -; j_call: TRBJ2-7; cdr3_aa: CASRPTGMREQYF; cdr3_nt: TGTGCCAGCAGACCCACAGGGATGAGGGAGCAGTACTTC
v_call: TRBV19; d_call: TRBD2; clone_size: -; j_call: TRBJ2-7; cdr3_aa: CASRATLLMGGSYEQYF; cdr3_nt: TGTGCCAGTAGAGCCACCCTCCTGATGGGCGGGAGCTACGAGCAGTACTTC
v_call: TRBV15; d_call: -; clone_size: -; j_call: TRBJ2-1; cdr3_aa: CATSRAELGEQFF; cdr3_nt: TGTGCCACCAGCAGAGCTGAACTTGGTGAGCAGTTCTTC
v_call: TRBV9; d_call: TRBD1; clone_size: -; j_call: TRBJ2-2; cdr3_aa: CASSPSGQVTGELFF; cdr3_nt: TGTGCCAGCAGCCCGTCCGGACAGGTCACCGGGGAGCTGTTTTTT
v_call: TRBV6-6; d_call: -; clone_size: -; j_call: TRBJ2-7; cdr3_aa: CASSYSIIYEQYF; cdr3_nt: TGTGCCAGCAGTTACTCCATCATCTACGAGCAGTACTTC
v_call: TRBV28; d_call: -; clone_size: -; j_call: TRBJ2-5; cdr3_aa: CATRVVYAETQYF; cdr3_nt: TGTGCCACCAGGGTGGTTTACGCGGAGACCCAGTACTTC
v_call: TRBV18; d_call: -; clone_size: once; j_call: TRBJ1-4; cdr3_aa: CASSRDSTTNEKLFF; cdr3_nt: TGTGCCAGCTCCCGAGACAGCACAACTAATGAAAAACTGTTTTTT
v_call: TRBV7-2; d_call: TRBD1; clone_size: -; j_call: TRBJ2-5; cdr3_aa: CASSLGQAETQYF; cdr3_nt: TGTGCCAGCAGCTTGGGACAGGCAGAGACCCAGTACTTC
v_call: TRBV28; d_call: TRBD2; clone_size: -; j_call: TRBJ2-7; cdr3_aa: CASSLFPSGREDAYEQYF; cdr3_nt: TGTGCCAGCAGTTTATTTCCTAGCGGGAGGGAAGATGCCTACGAGCAGTACTTC
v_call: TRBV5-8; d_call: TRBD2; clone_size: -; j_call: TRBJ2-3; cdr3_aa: CASSRYRTRSTDTQYF; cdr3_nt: TGTGCCAGCAGCCGATATCGGACTAGAAGCACAGATACGCAGTATTTT
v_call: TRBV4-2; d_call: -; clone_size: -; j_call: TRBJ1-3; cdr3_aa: CASSQEGGVGNTIYF; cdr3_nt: TGTGCCAGCAGCCAAGAAGGAGGTGTTGGAAACACCATATATTTT
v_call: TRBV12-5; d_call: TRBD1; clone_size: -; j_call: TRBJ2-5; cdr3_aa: CASGLVLGQGSETQYF; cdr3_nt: TGTGCTAGTGGTTTGGTGTTAGGACAGGGAAGTGAGACCCAGTACTTC
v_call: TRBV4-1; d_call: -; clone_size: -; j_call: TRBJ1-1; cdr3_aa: CASSPHRVWDTEAFF; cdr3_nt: TGCGCCAGCAGCCCGCACAGGGTATGGGACACTGAAGCTTTCTTT
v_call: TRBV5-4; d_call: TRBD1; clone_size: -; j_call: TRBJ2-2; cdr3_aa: CASSQTGTGVTGELFF; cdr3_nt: TGTGCCAGCAGCCAGACCGGGACAGGGGTCACCGGGGAGCTGTTTTTT
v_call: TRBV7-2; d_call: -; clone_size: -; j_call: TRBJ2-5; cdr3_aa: CASSLPTGETQYF; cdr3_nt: TGTGCCAGCAGCTTACCTACCGGGGAGACCCAGTACTTC
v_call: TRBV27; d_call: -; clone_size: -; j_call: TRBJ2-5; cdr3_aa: CASSFFEALKETQYF; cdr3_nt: TGTGCCAGCAGTTTCTTCGAGGCCCTAAAAGAGACCCAGTACTTC
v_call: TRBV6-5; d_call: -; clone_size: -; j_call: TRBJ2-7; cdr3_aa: CASSSSEGYEQYF; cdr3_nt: TGTGCCAGCAGTTCTTCTGAGGGCTACGAGCAGTACTTC
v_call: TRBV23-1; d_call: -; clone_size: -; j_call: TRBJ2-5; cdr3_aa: CASSIDGGSETQYF; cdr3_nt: TGCGCCAGCAGTATCGATGGGGGGTCAGAGACCCAGTACTTC
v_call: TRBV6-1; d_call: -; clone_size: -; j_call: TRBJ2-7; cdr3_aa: CASSGSGGSSYEQYF; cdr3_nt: TGTGCCAGCTCCGGTAGCGGAGGAAGCTCCTACGAGCAGTACTTC
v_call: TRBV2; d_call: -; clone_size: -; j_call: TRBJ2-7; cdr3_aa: CASSPRYEQYF; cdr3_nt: TGTGCCAGCAGCCCTCGCTACGAGCAGTACTTC
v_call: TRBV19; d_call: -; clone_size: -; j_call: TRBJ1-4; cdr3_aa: CASSVYEARGLNEKLFF; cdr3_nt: TGTGCCAGTAGCGTATATGAGGCCAGGGGCCTTAATGAAAAACTGTTTTTT
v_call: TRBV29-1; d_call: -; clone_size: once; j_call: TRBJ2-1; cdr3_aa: CSVDGQGNEQFF; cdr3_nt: TGCAGCGTTGACGGACAAGGAAATGAGCAGTTCTTC
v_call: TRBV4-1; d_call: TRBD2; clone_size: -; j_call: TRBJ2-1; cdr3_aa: CASSPRTSGNEQFF; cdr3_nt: TGCGCCAGCAGCCCTAGGACTAGCGGGAATGAGCAGTTCTTC
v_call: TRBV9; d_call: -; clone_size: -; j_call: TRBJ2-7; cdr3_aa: CASSPTTGTLDEQYF; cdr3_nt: TGTGCCAGCAGCCCTACCACCGGGACTCTGGACGAGCAGTACTTC
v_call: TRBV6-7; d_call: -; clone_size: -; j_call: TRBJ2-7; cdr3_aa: CASSYSICGEQYF; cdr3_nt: TGTGCCAGCAGTTACTCGATATGCGGCGAGCAGTACTTC
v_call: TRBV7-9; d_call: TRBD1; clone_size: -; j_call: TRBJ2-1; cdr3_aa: CASSEGRGLYNEQFF; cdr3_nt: TGTGCCAGCAGCGAGGGCAGGGGGCTGTACAATGAGCAGTTCTTC
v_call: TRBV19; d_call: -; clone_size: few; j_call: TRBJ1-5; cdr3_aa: CASSIVGRAGQPQHF; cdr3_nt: TGTGCCAGTAGTATAGTCGGCAGGGCTGGTCAGCCCCAGCATTTT
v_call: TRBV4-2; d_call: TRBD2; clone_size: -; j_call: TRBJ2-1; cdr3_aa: CASSQHTSGGSGEQFF; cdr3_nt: TGTGCCAGCAGCCAACACACTAGCGGGGGGTCGGGTGAGCAGTTCTTC
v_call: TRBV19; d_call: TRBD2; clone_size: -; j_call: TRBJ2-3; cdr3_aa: CASSFSGRALGTDTQYF; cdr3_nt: TGTGCCAGTAGTTTCAGCGGGAGGGCCCTCGGCACAGATACGCAGTATTTT
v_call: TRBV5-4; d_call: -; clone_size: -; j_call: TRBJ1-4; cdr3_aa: CASSLREPGEKLFF; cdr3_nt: TGTGCCAGCAGCTTGCGGGAACCCGGTGAAAAACTGTTTTTT
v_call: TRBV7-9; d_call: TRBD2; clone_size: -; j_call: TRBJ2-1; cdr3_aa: CASSLGSGGTSGPYNEQFF; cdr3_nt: TGTGCCAGCAGCTTAGGGAGTGGTGGGACTAGCGGTCCCTACAATGAGCAGTTCTTC
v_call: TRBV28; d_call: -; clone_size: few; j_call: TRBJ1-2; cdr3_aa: CASSTTGSPHEGYTF; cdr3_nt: TGTGCCAGCAGCACAACAGGGTCCCCCCATGAGGGCTACACCTTC
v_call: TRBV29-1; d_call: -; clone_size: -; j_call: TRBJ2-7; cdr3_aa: CSARQLPYEQYF; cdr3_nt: TGCAGCGCACGACAGCTACCCTACGAGCAGTACTTC
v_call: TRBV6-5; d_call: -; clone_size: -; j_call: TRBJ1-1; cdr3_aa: CASGENEAFF; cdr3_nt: TGTGCCAGCGGGGAGAATGAAGCTTTCTTT
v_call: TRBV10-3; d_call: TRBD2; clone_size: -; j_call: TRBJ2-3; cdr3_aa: CAISESYSVRTSGRTDTQYF; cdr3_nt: TGTGCCATCAGTGAGTCCTACTCAGTTAGGACTAGCGGGAGAACCGATACGCAGTATTTT
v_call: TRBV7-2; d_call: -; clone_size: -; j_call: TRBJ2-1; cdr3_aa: CASSLELAAPYNEQFF; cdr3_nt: TGTGCCAGCAGCTTAGAACTAGCCGCCCCCTACAATGAGCAGTTCTTC
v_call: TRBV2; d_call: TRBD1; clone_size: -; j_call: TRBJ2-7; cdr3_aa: CASSGRGTGSRQYF; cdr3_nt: TGTGCCAGCAGTGGGCGAGGGACAGGGTCTCGGCAGTACTTC
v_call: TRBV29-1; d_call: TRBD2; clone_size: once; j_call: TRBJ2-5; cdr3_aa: CSVWLLAGGGGETQYF; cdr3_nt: TGCAGCGTTTGGCTATTAGCGGGAGGAGGGGGAGAGACCCAGTACTTC
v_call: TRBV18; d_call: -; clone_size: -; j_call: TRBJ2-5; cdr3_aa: CASSPLRRGSQTQYF; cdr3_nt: TGTGCCAGCTCACCACTCCGGCGTGGGAGCCAGACCCAGTACTTC
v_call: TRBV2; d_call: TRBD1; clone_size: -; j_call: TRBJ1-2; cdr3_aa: CASIPDPGQGYYGYTF; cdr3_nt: TGTGCCAGCATCCCGGATCCGGGACAGGGGTACTATGGCTACACCTTC
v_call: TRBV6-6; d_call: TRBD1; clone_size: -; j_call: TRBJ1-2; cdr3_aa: CASSLGQYGYTF; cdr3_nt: TGTGCCAGCAGCCTGGGACAGTATGGCTACACCTTC
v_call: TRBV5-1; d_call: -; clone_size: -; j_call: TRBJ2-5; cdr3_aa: CASSSRGGRQETQYF; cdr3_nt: TGCGCCAGCAGCTCGAGGGGAGGAAGGCAAGAGACCCAGTACTTC
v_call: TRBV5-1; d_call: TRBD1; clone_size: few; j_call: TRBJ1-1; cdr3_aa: CASSSWTGNTEAFF; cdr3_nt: TGCGCCAGCAGCTCATGGACAGGGAACACTGAAGCTTTCTTT
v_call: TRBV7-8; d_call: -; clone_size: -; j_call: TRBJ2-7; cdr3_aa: CASSLAREQYF; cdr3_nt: TGTGCCAGCAGCTTAGCCCGCGAGCAGTACTTC
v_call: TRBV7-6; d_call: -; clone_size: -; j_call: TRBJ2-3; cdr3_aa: CASSPVQGDTQYF; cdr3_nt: TGTGCCAGCAGCCCTGTACAGGGAGATACGCAGTATTTT
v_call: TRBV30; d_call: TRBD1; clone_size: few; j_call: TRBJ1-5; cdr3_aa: CAWSRTGVSNQPQHF; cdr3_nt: TGTGCCTGGAGCAGGACAGGGGTGTCGAATCAGCCCCAGCATTTT
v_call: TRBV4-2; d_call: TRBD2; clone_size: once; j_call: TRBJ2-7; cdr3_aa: CASSGSSGTYEQYF; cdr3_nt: TGTGCCAGCAGCGGGTCTAGCGGGACCTACGAGCAGTACTTC
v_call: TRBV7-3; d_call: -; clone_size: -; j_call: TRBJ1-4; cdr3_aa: CASSPTSRSGKMKLFF; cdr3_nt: TGTGCCAGCAGCCCGACCTCTAGGAGCGGAAAAATGAAACTGTTTTTT
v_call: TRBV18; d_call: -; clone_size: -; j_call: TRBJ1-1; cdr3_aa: CASSPPIRVLNTEAFF; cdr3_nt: TGTGCCAGCTCACCACCAATCAGGGTCTTGAACACTGAAGCTTTCTTT
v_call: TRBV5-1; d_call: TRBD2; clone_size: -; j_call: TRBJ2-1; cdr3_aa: CASSSPPGLADESSYNEQFF; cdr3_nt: TGCGCCAGCAGCTCACCCCCGGGACTAGCAGATGAAAGCTCCTACAATGAGCAGTTCTTC